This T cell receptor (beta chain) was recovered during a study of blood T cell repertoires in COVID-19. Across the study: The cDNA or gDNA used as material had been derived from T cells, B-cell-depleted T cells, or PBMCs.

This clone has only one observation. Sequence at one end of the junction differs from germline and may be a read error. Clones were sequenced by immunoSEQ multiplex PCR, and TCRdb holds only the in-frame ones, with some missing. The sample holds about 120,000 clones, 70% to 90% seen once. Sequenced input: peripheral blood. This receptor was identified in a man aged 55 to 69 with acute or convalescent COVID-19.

The CDR3 loop reads CASSTGQGARYEQYF. The CDR3 coding sequence is TGTGCTAGCAGCACAGGGCAGGGGGCTAGATACGAGCAGTACTTC. The V gene is TRBV7-7, the J gene TRBJ2-7; 8 bases agree with TRBD1. CDR1 and CDR2 from the germline V gene are SSHAT and FNYEAQ (reference sequence). CDR3 size: 15 residues.